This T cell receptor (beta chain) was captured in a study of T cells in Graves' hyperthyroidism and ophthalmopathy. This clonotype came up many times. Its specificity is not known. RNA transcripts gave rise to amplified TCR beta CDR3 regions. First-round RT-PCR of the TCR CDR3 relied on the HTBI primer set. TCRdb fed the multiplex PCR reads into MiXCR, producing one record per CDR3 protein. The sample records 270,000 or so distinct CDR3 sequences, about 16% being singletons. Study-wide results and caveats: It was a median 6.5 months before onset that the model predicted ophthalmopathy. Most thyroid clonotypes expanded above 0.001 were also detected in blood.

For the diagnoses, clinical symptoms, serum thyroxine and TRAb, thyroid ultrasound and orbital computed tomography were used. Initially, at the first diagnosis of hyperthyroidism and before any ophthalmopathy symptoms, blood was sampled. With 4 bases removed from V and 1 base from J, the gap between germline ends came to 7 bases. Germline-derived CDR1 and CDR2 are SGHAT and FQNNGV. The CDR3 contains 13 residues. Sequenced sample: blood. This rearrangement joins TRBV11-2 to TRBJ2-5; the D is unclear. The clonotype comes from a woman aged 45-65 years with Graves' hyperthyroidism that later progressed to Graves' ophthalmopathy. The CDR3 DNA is TGTGCCAGCAGCTGGGCGTTCCAAGAGACCCAGTACTTC. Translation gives CASSWAFQETQYF. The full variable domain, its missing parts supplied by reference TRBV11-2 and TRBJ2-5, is EAGVAQSPRYKIIEKRQSVAFWCNPISGHATLYWYQQILGQGPKLLIQFQNNGVVDDSQLPKDRFSAERLKGVDSTLKIQPAKLEDSAVYLCASSWAFQETQYFGPGTRLLVL.